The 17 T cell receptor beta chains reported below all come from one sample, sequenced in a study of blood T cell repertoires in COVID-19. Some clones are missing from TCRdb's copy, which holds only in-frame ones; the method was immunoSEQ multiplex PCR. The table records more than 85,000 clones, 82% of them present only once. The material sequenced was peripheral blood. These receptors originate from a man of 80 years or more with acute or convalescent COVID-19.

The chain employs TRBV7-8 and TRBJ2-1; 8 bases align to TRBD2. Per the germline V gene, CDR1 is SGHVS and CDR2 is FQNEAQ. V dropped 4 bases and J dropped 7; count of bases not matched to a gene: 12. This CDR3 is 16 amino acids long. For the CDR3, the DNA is TGTGCCAGCAGCTCCCGGGGTAGCGGGATGAAGAATGAGCAGTTCTTC. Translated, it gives CASSSRGSGMKNEQFF.

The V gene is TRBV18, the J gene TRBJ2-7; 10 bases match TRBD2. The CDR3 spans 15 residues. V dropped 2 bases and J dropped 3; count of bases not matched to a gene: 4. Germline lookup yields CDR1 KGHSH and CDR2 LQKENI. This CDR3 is CASSPVTSGNYEQYF. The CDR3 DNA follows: TGTGCCAGCTCACCAGTAACTAGCGGGAACTACGAGCAGTACTTC.

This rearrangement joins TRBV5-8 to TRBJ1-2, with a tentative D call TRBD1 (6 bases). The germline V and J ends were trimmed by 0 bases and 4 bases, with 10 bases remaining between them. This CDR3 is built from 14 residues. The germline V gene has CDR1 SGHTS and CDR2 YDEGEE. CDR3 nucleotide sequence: TGTGCCAGCAGCTTGGATGCAGGGGTCTATGGCTACACCTTC. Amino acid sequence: CASSLDAGVYGYTF.

In DNA form, the CDR3 reads TGTGCCAGCGCCCAGAACTATGGCTACACCTTC. It codes for CASAQNYGYTF. This chain connects TRBV2 to TRBJ1-2; no clear D. V was clipped by 8 bases and J by 2 bases, with 6 bases between them. From germline, CDR1 is SNHLY and CDR2 FYNNEI. The CDR3 spans 11 residues.

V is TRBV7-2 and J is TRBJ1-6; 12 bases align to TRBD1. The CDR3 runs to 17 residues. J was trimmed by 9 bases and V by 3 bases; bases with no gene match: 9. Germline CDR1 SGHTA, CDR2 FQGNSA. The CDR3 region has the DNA TGTGCCAGCAGCTTCTGGGACAGGGGGCTGGGGTCTTCACCCCTCCACTTT. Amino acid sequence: CASSFWDRGLGSSPLHF.

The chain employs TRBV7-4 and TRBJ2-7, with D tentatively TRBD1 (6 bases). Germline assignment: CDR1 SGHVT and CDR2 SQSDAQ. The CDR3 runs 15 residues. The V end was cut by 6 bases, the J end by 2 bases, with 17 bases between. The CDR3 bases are TGTGCCAGCAGTATACGGGACACCGTCACCTACGAGCAGTACTTC. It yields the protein CASSIRDTVTYEQYF.

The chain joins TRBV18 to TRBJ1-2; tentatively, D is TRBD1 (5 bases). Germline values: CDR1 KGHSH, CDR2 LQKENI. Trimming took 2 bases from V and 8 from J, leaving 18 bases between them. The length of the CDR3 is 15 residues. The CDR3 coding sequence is TGTGCCAGCTCACCAATTGAAACAGGATTGTGGGGCTACACCTTC. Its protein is CASSPIETGLWGYTF.

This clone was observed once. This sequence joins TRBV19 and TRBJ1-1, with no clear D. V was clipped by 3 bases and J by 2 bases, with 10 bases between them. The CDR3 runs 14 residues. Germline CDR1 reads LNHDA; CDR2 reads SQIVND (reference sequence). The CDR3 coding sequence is TGTGCCAGTAGTATTTGGAGGACCAACACTGAAGCTTTCTTT. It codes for CASSIWRTNTEAFF.

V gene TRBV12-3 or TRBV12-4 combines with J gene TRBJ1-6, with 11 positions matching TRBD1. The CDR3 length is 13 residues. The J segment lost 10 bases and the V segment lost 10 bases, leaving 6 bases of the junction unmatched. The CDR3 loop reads CAISGTGGSPLHF. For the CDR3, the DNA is TGTGCCATTTCCGGGACAGGGGGATCACCCCTCCACTTT.

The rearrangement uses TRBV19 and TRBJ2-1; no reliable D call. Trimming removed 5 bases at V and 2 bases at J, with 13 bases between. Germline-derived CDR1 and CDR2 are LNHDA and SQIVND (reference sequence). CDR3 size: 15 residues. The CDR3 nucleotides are TGTGCCAGTAGTGGTTTAAGCCGTACCTACAATGAGCAGTTCTTC. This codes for CASSGLSRTYNEQFF.

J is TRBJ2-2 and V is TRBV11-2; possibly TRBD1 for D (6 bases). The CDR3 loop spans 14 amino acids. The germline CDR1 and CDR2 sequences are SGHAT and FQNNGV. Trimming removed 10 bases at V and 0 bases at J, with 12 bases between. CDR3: CAITGYSNTGELFF. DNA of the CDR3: TGTGCCATAACAGGGTATTCGAACACCGGGGAGCTGTTTTTT.

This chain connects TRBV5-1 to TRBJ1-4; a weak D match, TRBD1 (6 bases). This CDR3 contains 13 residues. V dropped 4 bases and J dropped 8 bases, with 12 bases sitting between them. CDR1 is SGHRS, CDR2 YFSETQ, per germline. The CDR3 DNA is TGCGCCAGCAGCCGCAAGGGGGAGGAAAAACTGTTTTTT. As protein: CASSRKGEEKLFF.

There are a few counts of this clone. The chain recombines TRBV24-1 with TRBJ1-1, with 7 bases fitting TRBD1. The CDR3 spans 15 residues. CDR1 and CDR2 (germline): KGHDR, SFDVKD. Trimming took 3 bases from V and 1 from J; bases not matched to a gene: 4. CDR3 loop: CATSDAGTANTEAFF. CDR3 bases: TGTGCCACCAGTGATGCCGGGACAGCGAACACTGAAGCTTTCTTT.

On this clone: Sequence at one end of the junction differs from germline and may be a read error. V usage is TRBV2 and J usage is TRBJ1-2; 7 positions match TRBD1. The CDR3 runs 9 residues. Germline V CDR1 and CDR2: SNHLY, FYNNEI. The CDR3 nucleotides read TGTGCCAGCAGCGGGACAGCTATCTTC. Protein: CASSGTAIF. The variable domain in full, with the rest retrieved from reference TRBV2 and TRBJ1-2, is EPEVTQTPSHQVTQMGQEVILRCVPISNHLYFYWYRQILGQKVEFLVSFYNNEISEKSEIFDDQFSVERPDGSNFTLKIRSTKLEDSAMYFCASSGTAIFGSGTRLTVV.

The CDR3 DNA reads as TGTGCCAGCAGCCAGAGACAGTTTGAAGCTTTCTTT. It codes for CASSQRQFEAFF. The chain combines TRBV14 with TRBJ1-1; a possible D gene is TRBD1 (5 bases). Germline V gene lookup returns CDR1 SGHDN and CDR2 FVKESK. The CDR3 sequence is 12 residues long. The germline V and J ends were trimmed by 3 bases and 7 bases, with 9 bases remaining between them.

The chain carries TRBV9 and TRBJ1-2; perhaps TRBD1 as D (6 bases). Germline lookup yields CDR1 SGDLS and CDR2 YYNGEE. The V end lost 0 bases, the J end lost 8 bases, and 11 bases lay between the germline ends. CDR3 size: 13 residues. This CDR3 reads CASSVGAGVGYTF. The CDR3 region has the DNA TGTGCCAGCAGCGTAGGGGCAGGGGTCGGCTACACCTTC.

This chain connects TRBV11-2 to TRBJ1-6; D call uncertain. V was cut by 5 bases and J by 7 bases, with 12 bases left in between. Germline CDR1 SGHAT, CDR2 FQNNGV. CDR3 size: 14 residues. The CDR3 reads CASSLTESNSPLHF. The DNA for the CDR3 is TGTGCCAGCAGCCTGACGGAGTCCAATTCACCCCTCCACTTT. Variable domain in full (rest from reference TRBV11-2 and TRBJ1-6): EAGVAQSPRYKIIEKRQSVAFWCNPISGHATLYWYQQILGQGPKLLIQFQNNGVVDDSQLPKDRFSAERLKGVDSTLKIQPAKLEDSAVYLCASSLTESNSPLHFGNGTRLTVT.